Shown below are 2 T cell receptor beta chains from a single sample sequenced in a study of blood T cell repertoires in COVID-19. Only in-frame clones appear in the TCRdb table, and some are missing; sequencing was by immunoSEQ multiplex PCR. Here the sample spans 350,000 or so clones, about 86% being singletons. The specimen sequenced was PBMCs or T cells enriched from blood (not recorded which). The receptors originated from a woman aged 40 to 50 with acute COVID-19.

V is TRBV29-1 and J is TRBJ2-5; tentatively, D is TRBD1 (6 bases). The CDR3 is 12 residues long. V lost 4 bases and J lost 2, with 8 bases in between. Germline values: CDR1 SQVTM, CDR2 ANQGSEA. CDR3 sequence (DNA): TGCAGCGTTGTTAGGGGGCAAGAGACCCAGTACTTC. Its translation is CSVVRGQETQYF.

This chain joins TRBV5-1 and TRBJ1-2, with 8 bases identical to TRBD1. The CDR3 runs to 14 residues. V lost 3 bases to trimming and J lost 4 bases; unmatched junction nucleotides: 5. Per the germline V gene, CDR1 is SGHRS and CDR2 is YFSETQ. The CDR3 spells CASSSVTGGYGYTF. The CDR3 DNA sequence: TGCGCCAGCAGCTCCGTTACAGGGGGCTATGGCTACACCTTC.